These T cell receptor beta chains were read from a single sample in a study of blood T cell repertoires in COVID-19. Profiling relied on immunoSEQ multiplex PCR, and the TCRdb table lists in-frame clones only, not all of them. This table has tens of thousands of clones, around 78% appearing once. Sequencing used peripheral blood. Receptors were obtained from a human donor in a cohort sampled during active COVID-19. Each CDR3 is given with its conserved first and last residue. A D gene is named only where the DNA matches it firmly. Clone size is shown for a subset of rows, as once, few, many or a class of expanded clone.

d_call | j_call | v_call | clone_size | cdr3_length | cdr3_aa | cdr3_nt
- | TRBJ1-3 | TRBV28 | few | 16 | CASQPTLGVAGNTIYF | TGTGCCAGCCAGCCGACTCTTGGTGTAGCTGGAAACACCATATATTTT
- | TRBJ2-1 | TRBV5-1 | - | 19 | CASSPDKIDRPSSYNEQFF | TGCGCCAGCAGCCCGGATAAAATTGACAGGCCGAGCTCCTACAATGAGCAGTTCTTC
- | TRBJ2-3 | TRBV5-6 | - | 14 | CASSPSFGGDTQYF | TGTGCCAGCAGCCCAAGCTTTGGTGGAGATACGCAGTATTTT
- | TRBJ2-2 | TRBV7-8 | - | 17 | CASSLGRGKPGTGELFF | TGTGCCAGCAGCTTAGGACGGGGAAAGCCAGGCACCGGGGAGCTGTTTTTT
- | TRBJ1-6 | TRBV7-2 | - | 14 | CASSPEGYNSPLHF | TGTGCCAGCAGCCCCGAGGGCTATAATTCACCCCTCCACTTT
TRBD1 | TRBJ1-1 | TRBV6-5 | - | 15 | CASSMARDREKSAFF | TGTGCCAGCAGTATGGCCCGGGACAGGGAGAAGTCGGCTTTCTTT
TRBD1 | TRBJ1-2 | TRBV5-4 | - | 14 | CASSLQQGASGYTF | TGTGCCAGCAGCTTGCAACAGGGGGCTTCTGGCTACACCTTC
- | TRBJ1-5 | TRBV6-2/TRBV6-3 | - | 16 | CASSSMARQGTQPQHF | TGTGCCAGCAGTTCCATGGCCCGGCAGGGGACTCAGCCCCAGCATTTT
TRBD1 | TRBJ1-4 | TRBV30 | - | 17 | CAWSTSSDRGTNEKLFF | TGTGCCTGGAGTACCTCGAGTGACAGGGGAACTAATGAAAAACTGTTTTTT
- | TRBJ2-5 | TRBV15 | - | 12 | CATSRDRGTQYF | TGTGCCACCAGCAGAGATAGGGGGACCCAGTACTTC
TRBD1 | TRBJ1-4 | TRBV19 | - | 14 | CASSSGTVGEKLFF | TGTGCCAGTAGTTCCGGGACAGTCGGTGAAAAACTGTTTTTT
- | TRBJ2-7 | TRBV5-4 | - | 15 | CASSPPPGLPYEQYF | TGTGCCAGCAGCCCTCCACCGGGACTTCCCTACGAGCAGTACTTC
TRBD1 | TRBJ1-1 | TRBV6-1 | once | 16 | CASSDQGAIRDTEAFF | TGTGCCAGCAGTGACCAGGGGGCAATTCGGGACACTGAAGCTTTCTTT
- | TRBJ1-4 | TRBV14 | - | 15 | CASSQAFRNNEKLFF | TGTGCCAGCAGCCAAGCTTTCAGGAATAATGAAAAACTGTTTTTT
TRBD2 | TRBJ2-1 | TRBV5-6 | - | 15 | CASKLARGAGDEQFF | TGTGCCAGCAAACTAGCGAGAGGGGCTGGCGATGAGCAGTTCTTC
TRBD1 | TRBJ2-7 | TRBV24-1 | few | 14 | CATGGGQGTHEQYF | TGTGCCACCGGAGGAGGACAGGGGACCCACGAGCAGTACTTC
- | TRBJ1-1 | TRBV28 | - | 11 | CASTTPGEAFF | TGTGCCAGCACCACCCCCGGTGAAGCTTTCTTT
- | TRBJ2-7 | TRBV27 | - | 13 | CASSRRITYEQYF | TGTGCCAGCAGTAGGAGGATTACCTACGAGCAGTACTTC
- | TRBJ1-6 | TRBV7-8 | - | 18 | CASSLQPATGNYNSPLHF | TGTGCCAGCAGCTTACAACCGGCTACAGGGAACTATAATTCACCCCTCCACTTT
- | TRBJ2-1 | TRBV30 | - | 13 | CAWSAHPESEQFF | TGTGCCTGGAGTGCCCATCCCGAGAGTGAGCAGTTCTTC
- | TRBJ2-7 | TRBV20-1 | - | 11 | CPSERGREQYF | TGCCCATCTGAACGCGGTCGCGAGCAGTACTTC
- | TRBJ2-7 | TRBV7-9 | - | 15 | CASSLAAAVTYEQYF | TGTGCCAGCAGCTTAGCGGCGGCAGTCACCTACGAGCAGTACTTC
TRBD1 | TRBJ2-7 | TRBV19 | - | 15 | CASSPRDRDLYEQYF | TGTGCCAGTAGTCCCCGGGACAGGGATCTGTACGAGCAGTACTTC
TRBD1 | TRBJ1-2 | TRBV2 | - | 14 | CASEILGGAGGYTF | TGTGCCAGCGAGATTTTAGGGGGCGCGGGTGGCTACACCTTC
- | TRBJ1-2 | TRBV6-1 | - | 17 | CASSEVRGPRQYYGYTF | TGTGCCAGCAGTGAAGTTAGAGGCCCACGACAGTACTATGGCTACACCTTC
TRBD1 | TRBJ1-2 | TRBV7-6 | - | 13 | CASSLGQARGYTF | TGTGCCAGCAGCCTGGGACAGGCGCGGGGCTACACCTTC
TRBD1 | TRBJ2-7 | TRBV10-3 | - | 16 | CAISTVTGGSTYEQYF | TGTGCCATCAGCACCGTAACAGGGGGTTCGACCTACGAGCAGTACTTC
TRBD1 | TRBJ1-3 | TRBV25-1 | - | 16 | CASSERGTGAGNTIYF | TGTGCCAGCAGTGAACGGGGGACAGGGGCTGGAAACACCATATATTTT
- | TRBJ2-5 | TRBV12-3/TRBV12-4 | few | 13 | CASSFFSEETQYF | TGTGCCAGCAGTTTCTTTAGCGAAGAGACCCAGTACTTC
- | TRBJ2-7 | TRBV4-2 | - | 14 | CASSRTVTSYEQYF | TGTGCCAGCAGCCGGACTGTGACCTCTTACGAGCAGTACTTC
- | TRBJ1-6 | TRBV6-5 | - | 13 | CASGGTGYSPLHF | TGTGCCAGCGGAGGGACGGGTTATTCACCCCTCCACTTT
- | TRBJ2-3 | TRBV7-6 | - | 15 | CASSLGQGSTDTQYF | TGTGCCAGCAGCTTAGGGCAGGGAAGCACAGATACGCAGTATTTT
- | TRBJ2-7 | TRBV11-2 | many | 18 | CASSLIFGYEEMAYEQYF | TGTGCCAGCAGCTTAATATTCGGGTATGAGGAGATGGCCTACGAGCAGTACTTC
TRBD2 | TRBJ2-1 | TRBV7-9 | few | 14 | CASSYQTSGDEQFF | TGTGCCAGCAGCTACCAGACTAGCGGGGACGAGCAGTTCTTC
TRBD1 | TRBJ1-2 | TRBV4-2 | once | 16 | CASSQDYDRGRGGYTF | TGTGCCAGCAGCCAAGACTACGACAGGGGGCGCGGAGGCTACACCTTC
TRBD2 | TRBJ2-7 | TRBV29-1 | - | 14 | CSALPSGSRNEQYF | TGCAGCGCCCTCCCTAGCGGGAGTAGAAACGAGCAGTACTTC
- | TRBJ2-1 | TRBV30 | - | 16 | CAWSVSLRARGNEQFF | TGTGCCTGGAGTGTAAGCCTGCGGGCCCGGGGCAATGAGCAGTTCTTC
TRBD2 | TRBJ2-1 | TRBV10-3 | - | 14 | CAINPTWEGDEQFF | TGTGCCATCAATCCGACCTGGGAGGGTGATGAGCAGTTCTTC
TRBD1 | TRBJ1-2 | TRBV30 | - | 13 | CAWSVGQVYGYTF | TGTGCCTGGAGTGTAGGACAGGTCTATGGCTACACCTTC
- | TRBJ1-1 | TRBV13 | - | 15 | CASRDRQAPNTEAFF | TGTGCCAGCAGAGATCGACAGGCGCCGAACACTGAAGCTTTCTTT
TRBD2 | TRBJ2-5 | TRBV6-1 | - | 17 | CASSERVGGRASETQYF | TGTGCCAGCAGTGAACGGGTAGGCGGGAGGGCCTCGGAGACCCAGTACTTC
TRBD1 | TRBJ2-7 | TRBV19 | - | 16 | CASSFSGTGDLYEQYF | TGTGCCAGTAGTTTTTCCGGGACAGGGGACCTTTACGAGCAGTACTTC
- | TRBJ1-3 | TRBV27 | - | 16 | CASSLWQGGTGNTIYF | TGTGCCAGCAGTTTATGGCAGGGAGGGACTGGAAACACCATATATTTT
- | TRBJ1-4 | TRBV10-3 | - | 13 | CAISADSHEKLFF | TGTGCCATCAGTGCTGACAGCCATGAAAAACTGTTTTTT
TRBD2 | TRBJ2-5 | TRBV9 | - | 15 | CASSPTSGRGETQYF | TGTGCCAGCAGCCCTACTAGCGGGAGGGGGGAGACCCAGTACTTC
TRBD2 | TRBJ2-1 | TRBV14 | few | 15 | CASSRLAGIYNEQFF | TGTGCCAGCAGCCGACTAGCGGGGATCTACAATGAGCAGTTCTTC
TRBD2 | TRBJ2-5 | TRBV5-1 | - | 14 | CASTLNGLEETQYF | TGCGCCAGCACCCTTAACGGACTAGAAGAGACCCAGTACTTC
TRBD1 | TRBJ1-2 | TRBV7-9 | - | 12 | CASSLDRAGYTF | TGTGCCAGCAGCTTGGACAGGGCTGGCTACACCTTC
TRBD1 | TRBJ1-5 | TRBV7-2 | - | 14 | CASRQTGGYQPQHF | TGTGCCAGCAGGCAGACAGGGGGCTATCAGCCCCAGCATTTT
- | TRBJ2-7 | TRBV11-2 | - | 14 | CASSFGVDSYEQYF | TGTGCCAGCAGCTTCGGGGTAGACTCCTACGAGCAGTACTTC
TRBD1 | TRBJ1-2 | TRBV30 | once | 14 | CACPRRTGPRGYTF | TGTGCCTGTCCCCGCCGGACAGGGCCGCGGGGCTACACCTTC
TRBD2 | TRBJ2-1 | TRBV3-1/TRBV3-2 | - | 15 | CASSHIGGSEGEQFF | TGTGCCAGCAGCCATATTGGCGGGAGTGAGGGTGAGCAGTTCTTC
TRBD1 | TRBJ1-6 | TRBV14 | once | 14 | CASSYGQGHSPLHF | TGTGCCAGCAGCTATGGACAGGGGCATTCACCCCTCCACTTT
- | TRBJ1-1 | TRBV7-8 | few | 13 | CASSPRGKLEAFF | TGTGCCAGCAGCCCCCGGGGGAAGCTTGAAGCTTTCTTT
- | TRBJ2-2 | TRBV4-2 | - | 15 | CASSSPTSKTGELFF | TGTGCCAGCAGCTCTCCAACTAGTAAGACCGGGGAGCTGTTTTTT
TRBD1 | TRBJ2-1 | TRBV5-4 | - | 16 | CASSLGQGVNYNEQFF | TGTGCCAGCAGCTTGGGGCAGGGGGTGAACTACAATGAGCAGTTCTTC
- | TRBJ2-1 | TRBV27 | - | 15 | CASSSFFRGRNEQFF | TGTGCCAGCAGTTCATTCTTCAGGGGTAGGAATGAGCAGTTCTTC
TRBD1 | TRBJ1-5 | TRBV28 | - | 17 | CASSLAGQGVSNQPQHF | TGTGCCAGCAGTTTGGCGGGACAGGGGGTGAGCAATCAGCCCCAGCATTTT
- | TRBJ1-5 | TRBV6-4 | - | 15 | CASIPREGVMEPQHF | TGTGCCAGCATTCCCAGGGAGGGAGTTATGGAGCCCCAGCATTTT